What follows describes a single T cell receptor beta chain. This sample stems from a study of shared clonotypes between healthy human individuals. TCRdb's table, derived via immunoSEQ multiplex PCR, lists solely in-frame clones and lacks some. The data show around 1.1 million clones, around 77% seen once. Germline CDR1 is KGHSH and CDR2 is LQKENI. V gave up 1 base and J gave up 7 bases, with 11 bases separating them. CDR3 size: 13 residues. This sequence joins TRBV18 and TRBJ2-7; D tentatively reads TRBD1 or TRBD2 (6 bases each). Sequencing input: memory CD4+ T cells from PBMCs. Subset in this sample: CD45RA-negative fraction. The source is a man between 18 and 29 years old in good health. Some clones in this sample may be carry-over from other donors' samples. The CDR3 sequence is CASSPRGAQEQYF. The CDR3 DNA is TGTGCCAGCTCACCACGGGGGGCGCAAGAGCAGTACTTC. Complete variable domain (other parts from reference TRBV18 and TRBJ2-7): NAGVMQNPRHLVRRRGQEARLRCSPMKGHSHVYWYRQLPEEGLKFMVYLQKENIIDESGMPKERFSAEFPKEGPSILRIQQVVRGDSAAYFCASSPRGAQEQYFGPGTRLTVT.